Below, 10 T cell receptor beta chains from the same sample are listed, as sequenced in a study of a mutant IDH1 vaccine in newly diagnosed glioma. Described time point: baseline, week 1 (first vaccination visit). This sample's treatment: pre-vaccination baseline after standard-of-care therapy. Repertoires were generated with immunoSEQ multiplex PCR, while TCRdb's copy carries only in-frame clones and drops some. The sample yields about 67,000 clones, about 86% seen once. The material sequenced was peripheral blood mononuclear cells (PBMCs), taken from a glioma patient treated with radiotherapy, temozolomide or both. All receptors derive from a woman in her late teens or twenties with glioma. Some clones in this sample may be carry-over from other donors' samples.

The rearrangement links TRBV7-2 to TRBJ2-1, with 10 bases aligning to TRBD2. The V gene end was trimmed by 5 bases and the J gene end by 7 bases; junction bases not matched to a gene: 8. From germline, CDR1 is SGHTA and CDR2 FQGNSA. The CDR3 totals 15 residues. For the CDR3, the DNA is TGTGCCAGCAGCGTTAGCGGGGGGTCTCTAAATGAGCAGTTCTTC. As protein: CASSVSGGSLNEQFF.

This sequence joins TRBV29-1 and TRBJ1-1; the D gene is possibly TRBD1 (6 bases). The V gene's germline CDR1 is SQVTM and CDR2 ANQGSEA. The CDR3 is 13 amino acids. Trimming took 4 bases from V and 0 from J, leaving 9 bases between them. CDR3 DNA sequence: TGCAGCGTTGGACAGGATTTGAACACTGAAGCTTTCTTT. It specifies CSVGQDLNTEAFF.

As DNA, the CDR3 is TGCGCCAGCAGCCAAGAGGTGGACGCTAACTATGGCTACACCTTC. This codes for CASSQEVDANYGYTF. This sequence joins TRBV4-1 and TRBJ1-2; no reliable D call. The CDR3 runs to 15 residues. CDR1 is MGHRA, CDR2 YSYEKL, per germline. V dropped 0 bases and J dropped 0 bases, with 8 bases sitting between them.

This chain connects TRBV5-6 to TRBJ2-6; unclear D gene. The germline CDR1 and CDR2 sequences are SGHDT and YYEEEE. V was pared by 4 bases and J by 0 bases, with 11 bases between. The CDR3 totals 16 residues. The CDR3 loop reads CASSTGRNSGANVLTF. DNA of the CDR3: TGTGCCAGCAGCACTGGACGGAACTCTGGGGCCAACGTCCTGACTTTC.

This chain connects TRBV19 to TRBJ2-7; D gene ambiguous. Between the trimmed V and J ends, which lost 7 bases and 0 bases, there was a span of 10 bases. This CDR3 is built from 13 residues. From germline, CDR1 is LNHDA and CDR2 SQIVND (reference sequence). The CDR3 nucleotides read TGTGCCAGTATCCGTGCCTTCTCCTACGAGCAGTACTTC. Translated, it gives CASIRAFSYEQYF.

The chain joins TRBV9 to TRBJ2-5, with D unresolved. The CDR3 sequence is 16 residues long. V dropped 4 bases and J dropped 2 bases, with 18 bases sitting between them. The germline CDR1 and CDR2 sequences are SGDLS and YYNGEE. The CDR3 is CASSPRQNNGQETQYF. The CDR3, as DNA: TGTGCCAGCAGCCCTCGACAAAACAACGGTCAAGAGACCCAGTACTTC. The full variable domain, rest sourced from reference TRBV9 and TRBJ2-5, is DSGVTQTPKHLITATGQRVTLRCSPRSGDLSVYWYQQSLDQGLQFLIQYYNGEERAKGNILERFSAQQFPDLHSELNLSSLELGDSALYFCASSPRQNNGQETQYFGPGTRLLVL.

This clone was counted once. The V gene is TRBV7-8, the J gene TRBJ1-5; D gene ambiguous. Trimming removed 1 base at V and 5 bases at J, with 3 bases between. Germline CDR1 and CDR2: SGHVS and FQNEAQ. The CDR3 has 12 residues. The CDR3 region is CASSLGDQPQHF. The CDR3 DNA is TGTGCCAGCAGCTTAGGGGATCAGCCCCAGCATTTT. Using reference TRBV7-8 and TRBJ1-5 for the parts outside the CDR3, the full variable domain is GAGVSQSPRYKVAKRGQDVALRCDPISGHVSLFWYQQALGQGPEFLTYFQNEAQLDKSGLPSDRFFAERPEGSVSTLKIQRTQQEDSAVYLCASSLGDQPQHFGDGTRLSIL.

V gene TRBV7-8 combines with J gene TRBJ1-1; the D gene is possibly TRBD1 (5 bases). The germline V gene encodes CDR1 SGHVS and CDR2 FQNEAQ. V was cut by 4 bases and J by 5 bases, with 11 bases left in between. CDR3 size: 13 residues. The CDR3 loop is CASSSRGGTEAFF. In nucleotides, the CDR3 is TGTGCCAGCAGCTCTCGTGGGGGGACTGAAGCTTTCTTT.

This clone turned up a few times. The chain employs TRBV19 and TRBJ2-7; D remains unclear. CDR1 and CDR2 from the germline V gene are LNHDA and SQIVND (reference sequence). Between the trimmed V and J ends, which lost 8 bases and 1 base, there was a span of 12 bases. The CDR3 contains 13 residues. This CDR3 reads CASAPGRSYEQYF. CDR3 nucleotide sequence: TGTGCCAGTGCACCAGGACGGTCCTACGAGCAGTACTTC. Using reference TRBV19 and TRBJ2-7 for the parts outside the CDR3, the full variable domain is DGGITQSPKYLFRKEGQNVTLSCEQNLNHDAMYWYRQDPGQGLRLIYYSQIVNDFQKGDIAEGYSVSREKKESFPLTVTSAQKNPTAFYLCASAPGRSYEQYFGPGTRLTVT.

This sequence joins TRBV7-9 and TRBJ2-7; D is tentatively TRBD1 or TRBD2 (5 bases each). V was cut by 1 base and J by 10 bases, with 11 bases left in between. Germline-derived CDR1 and CDR2 are SEHNR and FQNEAQ (reference sequence). There are 12 residues in the CDR3. Here the CDR3 reads CASSLGGAPQYF. CDR3 DNA: TGTGCCAGCAGCTTAGGAGGGGCACCCCAGTACTTC.